This TCR beta chain originates from a study of shared clonotypes between healthy human individuals. A CD45RA+ naive subset and a CD45RA-negative memory subset were split from CD4+ cells. From germline, CDR1 is SGHRS and CDR2 YFSETQ. The CDR3 extends over 16 amino acids. Trimming removed 3 bases from V and 1 base from J; junction bases left unmatched: 5. At deep level, the assay was performed. The data were produced by immunoSEQ multiplex PCR, yet TCRdb's version contains in-frame clones alone and is incomplete. The sample holds more than 2 million clones, over 85% seen once. Sequencing was carried out using naive CD4+ T cells sorted from blood. Subset denoted: CD45RA+ positively selected. The receptor comes from a man aged 18-30 years in good health. The genes are TRBV5-1 and TRBJ2-7; 12 nucleotides align to TRBD2. CDR3 nucleotides: TGCGCCAGCAGCTACCAACTAGCGGGGGGTTCCTACGAGCAGTACTTC. It translates to CASSYQLAGGSYEQYF.